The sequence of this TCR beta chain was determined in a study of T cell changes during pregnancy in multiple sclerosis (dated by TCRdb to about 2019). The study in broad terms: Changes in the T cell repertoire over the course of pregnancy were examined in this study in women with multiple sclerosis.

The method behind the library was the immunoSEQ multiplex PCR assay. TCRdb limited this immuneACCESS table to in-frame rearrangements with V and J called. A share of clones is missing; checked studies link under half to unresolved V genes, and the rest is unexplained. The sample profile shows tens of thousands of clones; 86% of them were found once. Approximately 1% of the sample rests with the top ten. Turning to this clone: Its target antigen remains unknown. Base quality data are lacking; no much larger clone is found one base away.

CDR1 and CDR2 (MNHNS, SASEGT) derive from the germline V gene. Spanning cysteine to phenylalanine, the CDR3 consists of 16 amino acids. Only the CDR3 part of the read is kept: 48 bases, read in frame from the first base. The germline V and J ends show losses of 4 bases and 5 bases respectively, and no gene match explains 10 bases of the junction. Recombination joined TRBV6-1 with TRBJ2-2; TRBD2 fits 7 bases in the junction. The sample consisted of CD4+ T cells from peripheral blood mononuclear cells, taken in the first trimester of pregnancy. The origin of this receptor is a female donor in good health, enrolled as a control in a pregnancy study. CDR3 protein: CASSGRSGRGTGELFF. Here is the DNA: TGTGCCAGCAGTGGTCGATCAGGGAGGGGAACCGGGGAGCTGTTTTTT.